The 23 T cell receptor beta chains below all came from one sample that was sequenced in a study of CD8 T cells in ankylosing spondylitis. General study points: What appeared characteristic of ankylosing spondylitis blood was a TCR beta motif of eight highly homologous variants.

These receptors' targets are unknown. TCRdb redid the calling of the 5' RACE reads with MiXCR, one entry per CDR3 protein. Of more than 400,000 distinct CDR3 sequences listed, about 5.2% are singletons. The sample comprised blood, either unsorted or a sorted T cell fraction (not recorded which). The origin of the receptors is a male donor with ankylosing spondylitis.

The table lists this clonotype with many counts. The chain uses TRBV12-3 or TRBV12-4 and TRBJ2-3, with no clear D. The V gene lost 6 bases and the J gene lost 0 bases, with 16 bases spanning the gap. The CDR3 is made up of 16 amino acids. The CDR3 reads CASSLGRGTSTDTQYF. CDR3 DNA: TGTGCCAGCAGCCTCGGACGTGGCACTAGCACAGATACGCAGTATTTT.

This clonotype was counted ten times or more. The genes are TRBV27 and TRBJ1-1; D ambiguous. Looked up from germline, CDR1 is MNHEY and CDR2 is SMNVEV (reference sequence). This CDR3 is 11 amino acids long. Trimming took 8 bases from V and 4 from J, leaving 8 bases between them. CDR3 sequence reads: CASLLGTEAFF. DNA of the CDR3: TGTGCCAGCTTGTTGGGCACTGAAGCTTTCTTT.

This clonotype was counted only a few times. This sequence joins TRBV7-9 and TRBJ2-7; D may be TRBD2 (6 bases). The CDR3 sequence is 15 residues long. Per germline, CDR1 SEHNR and CDR2 FQNEAQ (reference sequence). V lost 7 bases to trimming and J lost 4 bases, with 20 bases between them. For the CDR3, the DNA is TGTGCCAGCACCTCGGGGAGGACTATCCCGTACGAGCAGTACTTC. Amino acids: CASTSGRTIPYEQYF.

This clonotype was observed at least ten times. V and J are TRBV5-1 and TRBJ1-1; D gene ambiguous. CDR3 length: 13 amino acids. V was clipped by 0 bases and J by 1 base, with 4 bases between them. Per germline, CDR1 SGHRS and CDR2 YFSETQ. The CDR3 sequence is CASSLEWNTEAFF. The DNA for the CDR3 is TGCGCCAGCAGCTTGGAGTGGAACACTGAAGCTTTCTTT.

The chain joins TRBV30 to TRBJ1-6; no reliable D call. Per the germline V gene, CDR1 is GTSNPN and CDR2 is SVGIG (reference sequence). V lost 0 bases to trimming and J lost 7 bases, with 13 bases between them. CDR3 length: 15 amino acids. The CDR3 protein is CAWSVWQLVNSPLHF. CDR3 DNA: TGTGCCTGGAGTGTTTGGCAGTTGGTAAATTCACCCCTCCACTTT.

This clonotype was observed many times. The V and J genes are TRBV29-1 and TRBJ1-2; TRBD1 agrees at 10 bases. Germline V gene sequence: CDR1 SQVTM, CDR2 ANQGSEA. The CDR3 runs to 15 residues. CDR3 in amino acids: CSARDRGTSNYGYTF. In DNA, the CDR3 is TGCAGTGCTCGGGACAGGGGCACCTCTAACTATGGCTACACCTTC.

Many counts were recorded for this clonotype. CDR3 in DNA: TGTGCCAGCAGTTTCCTAGGACAGGGCCAAGAGACCCAGTACTTC. Protein product: CASSFLGQGQETQYF. The J gene is TRBJ2-5, the V gene TRBV12-3 or TRBV12-4, with TRBD1 matching 8 bases. CDR3 size: 15 residues. Germline trimming cut 3 bases from V and 1 base from J; bases unmatched to any gene: 4.

This clonotype was counted at least ten times. This chain connects TRBV12-3 or TRBV12-4 to TRBJ2-1; TRBD1 matches at 8 bases. V was pared by 5 bases and J by 5 bases, with 14 bases of the junction left unmatched. The CDR3 consists of 17 residues. CDR3 sequence reads: CASSPLSGRGHHNEQFF. CDR3 sequence (DNA): TGTGCCAGCAGTCCGCTTTCCGGCAGGGGGCATCACAATGAGCAGTTCTTC.

The sample holds many counts of this clonotype. The chain uses TRBV5-1 and TRBJ2-1, with D possibly being TRBD1 or TRBD2 (5 bases each). From germline, CDR1 is SGHRS and CDR2 YFSETQ. This CDR3 comprises 13 residues. The germline V and J ends were trimmed by 0 bases and 8 bases, with 9 bases remaining between them. CDR3 in amino acids: CASSLGWDDEQFF. The CDR3 DNA reads TGCGCCAGCAGCTTGGGGTGGGACGATGAGCAGTTCTTC. The full variable domain, with the rest looked up from reference TRBV5-1 and TRBJ2-1, is KAGVTQTPRYLIKTRGQQVTLSCSPISGHRSVSWYQQTPGQGLQFLFEYFSETQRNKGNFPGRFSGRQFSNSRSEMNVSTLELGDSALYLCASSLGWDDEQFFGPGTRLTVL.

The chain recombines TRBV6-1 with TRBJ1-4; the match to TRBD1 covers 8 bases. The CDR3 has 17 amino acids. Germline CDR1 is MNHNS and CDR2 is SASEGT. V shed 2 bases and J 0 bases; nucleotides not matched to a gene: 5. The CDR3 reads CASSERQGWATNEKLFF. The CDR3 DNA reads TGTGCCAGCAGTGAACGACAGGGGTGGGCAACTAATGAAAAACTGTTTTTT.

In this sample, this clonotype turned up many times. The chain is built from TRBV5-6 and TRBJ2-7; D might be TRBD1 (6 bases). Trimming cost V 1 base and J 3 bases, with 14 bases left between them. CDR3 length: 15 residues. Germline assignment: CDR1 SGHDT and CDR2 YYEEEE. CDR3 amino acids: CASSLFTGNLYEQYF. The CDR3 DNA reads TGTGCCAGCAGCTTGTTTACAGGGAACCTCTACGAGCAGTACTTC.

This clonotype has a count of ten or more. The chain links TRBV5-6 to TRBJ2-7; 9 positions agree with TRBD2. The CDR3 spans 15 residues. The V gene's germline CDR1 is SGHDT and CDR2 YYEEEE. The ends lost 3 bases at V and 2 bases at J; junction bases unmatched: 6. CDR3 amino acids: CASSYGTSRTYEQYF. In nucleotides, the CDR3 is TGTGCCAGCAGCTACGGGACTAGCCGAACCTACGAGCAGTACTTC.

This clonotype was observed at least ten times. This chain uses TRBV5-1 with TRBJ2-1, with 8 bases fitting TRBD2. The J segment lost 5 bases and the V segment lost 0 bases, leaving 10 bases of the junction unmatched. Germline assignment: CDR1 SGHRS and CDR2 YFSETQ. The CDR3 is 17 amino acids. The CDR3 is CASSLGLAGRLNNEQFF. The CDR3 nucleotides read TGCGCCAGCAGCTTGGGGCTAGCGGGCAGACTTAACAATGAGCAGTTCTTC.

This clonotype occurred many times. V and J are TRBV12-3 or TRBV12-4 and TRBJ2-3; TRBD2 matches at 11 bases. The CDR3 extends over 17 amino acids. J lost 5 bases, V lost 7 bases, and 14 bases had no gene match. The CDR3 here is CASNSLTLAGGQDTQYF. Here the CDR3 DNA reads TGTGCCAGCAATTCACTCACCTTAGCGGGGGGGCAAGATACGCAGTATTTT.

The table lists this clonotype with many counts. The V gene is TRBV9, the J gene TRBJ1-6; 8 bases fit TRBD1. V dropped 0 bases and J dropped 4; count of bases not matched to a gene: 6. Germline V gives CDR1 SGDLS, CDR2 YYNGEE. The CDR3 covers 17 residues. CDR3 sequence (DNA): TGTGCCAGCAGCGTAGATGACAGGGGTTATTATAATTCACCCCTCCACTTT. It is translated as CASSVDDRGYYNSPLHF. The full variable domain, in which reference TRBV9 and TRBJ1-6 provide the parts outside the CDR3, is DSGVTQTPKHLITATGQRVTLRCSPRSGDLSVYWYQQSLDQGLQFLIQYYNGEERAKGNILERFSAQQFPDLHSELNLSSLELGDSALYFCASSVDDRGYYNSPLHFGNGTRLTVT.

There are many counts of this clonotype. The J gene is TRBJ1-1, the V gene TRBV5-6; D ambiguous. V was cut by 4 bases and J by 0 bases, with 13 bases left in between. CDR1 SGHDT and CDR2 YYEEEE come from the germline V gene. This CDR3 comprises 15 residues. The CDR3 DNA reads TGTGCCAGCAGCCCCGCCCCGACGCTGAACACTGAAGCTTTCTTT. Its translation is CASSPAPTLNTEAFF.

This clonotype appeared many times. The rearrangement joins TRBV7-9 to TRBJ2-7; 10 bases match TRBD1. Germline trimming cut 7 bases from V and 2 bases from J; bases unmatched to any gene: 5. The CDR3 is 14 amino acids. The germline V gene has CDR1 SEHNR and CDR2 FQNEAQ (reference sequence). The CDR3, as DNA: TGTGCCAGCAAGGCGACAGGGGGCCCCTACGAGCAGTACTTC. Protein product: CASKATGGPYEQYF.

This clonotype occurred many times. A junction boundary mismatches the germline segment, possibly from a read error. This rearrangement joins TRBV15 to TRBJ1-1; D unresolved. The CDR3 has 10 amino acids. Germline V CDR1 and CDR2: LNHNV, YYDKDF (reference sequence). The CDR3 reads CATSREEAFF. The CDR3, as DNA: TGTGCCACCAGCCGAGAAGAAGCTTTCTTT.

This clonotype was observed many times. The chain has TRBV9 and TRBJ2-1, with TRBD2 matching over 9 bases. With V trimmed by 4 bases and J by 0 bases, 5 bases remained unmatched. The CDR3 runs to 16 residues. The V gene's germline CDR1 is SGDLS and CDR2 YYNGEE. As DNA, the CDR3 is TGTGCCAGCAGCACCCGAGCGGGGGGCTCCTACAATGAGCAGTTCTTC. This translates into CASSTRAGGSYNEQFF.

Many counts were recorded for this clonotype. This chain links TRBV10-3 with TRBJ2-6; D is unresolved. Trimming left V 10 bases short and J 0 bases short, with 10 bases between. This CDR3 is built from 14 residues. Germline CDR1 ENHRY, CDR2 SYGVKD. DNA of the CDR3: TGTGCCACCCGACCGTTCTCTGGGGCCAACGTCCTGACTTTC. Its protein is CATRPFSGANVLTF.

This clonotype was counted many times. The chain couples TRBV3-1 to TRBJ1-1; D is ambiguous. V gave up 4 bases and J gave up 11 bases, with 17 bases separating them. The CDR3 is 13 amino acids. Germline values: CDR1 LGHDT, CDR2 YNNKEL (reference sequence). CDR3 region: CASSLLPRRAAFF. The CDR3 nucleotides are TGTGCCAGCAGCCTATTACCTAGAAGGGCGGCTTTCTTT.

This chain connects TRBV7-9 to TRBJ1-6; tentatively, D is TRBD1 (5 bases). The CDR3 extends over 15 amino acids. Trimming removed 1 base from V and 8 bases from J, with 12 bases in between. CDR1 and CDR2 from the germline V gene are SEHNR and FQNEAQ (reference sequence). The CDR3 region has the DNA TGTGCCAGCAGCTTAGAATCGTGGGGCGATTCACCCCTCCACTTT. Protein sequence: CASSLESWGDSPLHF.

This clonotype was counted many times. The chain uses TRBV6-1 and TRBJ1-1, with D unclear. Deletions cut 1 base from V and 6 bases from J, with 12 bases between. Germline lookup yields CDR1 MNHNS and CDR2 SASEGT. CDR3 length: 14 residues. CDR3 protein: CASSEGPLGSEAFF. The CDR3 nucleotides read TGTGCCAGCAGTGAAGGCCCCCTAGGGTCTGAAGCTTTCTTT.